What follows are 8 T cell receptor beta chains derived from one specimen sequenced in a study of blood T cell repertoires in COVID-19. Method: immunoSEQ multiplex PCR; TCRdb's copy keeps in-frame clones and lacks some. Here the sample spans about 100,000 clones, approximately 90% being singletons. Material: peripheral blood. These receptors were obtained from a woman of 80 years or more with acute or convalescent COVID-19.

CDR3 amino acids: CASSEWGTGWMTEAFF. The CDR3 coding sequence is TGTGCCAGCAGTGAATGGGGGACAGGGTGGATGACTGAAGCTTTCTTT. The chain recombines TRBV6-1 with TRBJ1-1, with 9 nucleotides matching TRBD1. The length of the CDR3 is 16 residues. CDR1 is MNHNS and CDR2 is SASEGT in the germline V gene. J was trimmed by 5 bases and V by 2 bases; bases with no gene match: 9.

This clone is a singleton in its sample. This chain uses TRBV12-3 or TRBV12-4 with TRBJ2-3; D unclear. V was cut by 4 bases and J by 3 bases, with 5 bases left in between. The CDR3 contains 12 residues. CDR3 amino acids: CASSYGTDTQYF. The DNA for the CDR3 is TGTGCCAGCAGTTACGGGACAGATACGCAGTATTTT.

The V call is TRBV4-1, the J call TRBJ1-1, with 9 nucleotides matching TRBD1. The V and J ends lost 1 base and 5 bases, in that order; junction bases with no gene match: 5. Germline V gene lookup returns CDR1 MGHRA and CDR2 YSYEKL. This CDR3 spans 15 amino acids. The CDR3 DNA is TGCGCCAGCAGCCAAGGCGGGACAGGGAGGACTGAAGCTTTCTTT. It encodes CASSQGGTGRTEAFF.

This chain joins TRBV6-6 and TRBJ2-6; maybe TRBD2 (5 bases). The CDR3 sequence is 15 residues long. V lost 2 bases and J lost 0, with 5 bases in between. Germline V gene sequence: CDR1 MNHNY, CDR2 SVGAGI (reference sequence). The CDR3: CASSYEGSGANVLTF. The CDR3 DNA reads as TGTGCCAGCAGTTACGAGGGCTCTGGGGCCAACGTCCTGACTTTC.

The chain employs TRBV29-1 and TRBJ2-7, with TRBD1 as a possible D gene (6 bases). Germline V lookup: CDR1 SQVTM, CDR2 ANQGSEA. The CDR3 spans 13 residues. Trimming shortened V by 4 bases and J by 5 bases, and 15 bases separated the two germline ends. Here the CDR3 reads CSVGRQEFNEQYF. The CDR3 nucleotides are TGCAGCGTTGGGAGACAGGAGTTTAACGAGCAGTACTTC.

This clone showed up just once. Possible read error: a much larger clone is one base away. The gene calls are TRBV10-3 and TRBJ1-3, with D unresolved. CDR1 is ENHRY, CDR2 SYGVKD, per germline. The length of the CDR3 is 13 residues. Trimming removed 3 bases from V and 0 bases from J, with 3 bases in between. The CDR3: CAISDSSGNTIYF. The CDR3 DNA is TGTGCCATCAGTGACAGCTCTGGAAACACCATATATTTT.

The chain has TRBV7-3 and TRBJ1-2; D gene ambiguous. The V end lost 1 base, the J end lost 4 bases, and 10 bases lay between the germline ends. CDR3 length: 14 amino acids. Per germline, CDR1 SGHTA and CDR2 FQGTGA. CDR3 DNA: TGTGCCAGCAGCTTAATGCCAGGCATCTATGGCTACACCTTC. Translation gives CASSLMPGIYGYTF.

The J gene is TRBJ1-2, the V gene TRBV30; TRBD1 might be the D (5 bases). The CDR3 sequence is 12 residues long. The germline gives CDR1 GTSNPN, CDR2 SVGIG (reference sequence). V dropped 5 bases and J dropped 5 bases, with 12 bases sitting between them. DNA of the CDR3: TGTGCCTGGGACCCCCAGGGATATGGCTACACCTTC. This translates into CAWDPQGYGYTF. The full variable domain, its missing parts supplied by reference TRBV30 and TRBJ1-2, is SQTIHQWPATLVQPVGSPLSLECTVEGTSNPNLYWYRQAAGRGLQLLFYSVGIGQISSEVPQNLSASRPQDRQFILSSKKLLLSDSGFYLCAWDPQGYGYTFGSGTRLTVV.